The sequence of this T cell receptor (beta chain) was determined in a study of T cells after yellow fever vaccination. Findings and caveats of the study: FACS-sorted repertoires might harbor abundant contaminating clonotypes from the bulk population.

TCRdb reprocessed the 5' RACE reads with MiXCR, giving one entry per CDR3 protein. The sample shows 200,000 to 300,000 distinct CDR3 sequences, less than 9% of them seen only once. With respect to this clonotype: Its target is unknown.

V dropped 2 bases and J dropped 2 bases, with 12 bases sitting between them. CDR3 size: 16 residues. The germline V gene has CDR1 LGHNA and CDR2 YSLEER. The clonotype originates from a man younger than 40 who received the YFV17D yellow fever vaccine. The V gene is TRBV4-3, the J gene TRBJ2-2; no definite D call. The sample consisted of CD4+ T cells sorted from PBMCs, taken 15 days after the yellow fever booster vaccination. CDR3 bases: TGCGCCAGCAGCCAAAGCTTAGGCTTTAACACCGGGGAGCTGTTTTTT. Translating it yields CASSQSLGFNTGELFF.